This T cell receptor (beta chain) is from a study of vaccination and CD4 T cells after COVID-19. Germline V lookup: CDR1 SGHTA, CDR2 FQGNSA. The CDR3 is 18 residues long. On this clonotype itself: The antigen remains undetermined. An end of the junction differs from the germline gene, which may be a read error.

Treatment given: approximately 9-day PBMC culture with coronavirus spike peptide pools or control peptides (ViraFEST assay). ViraFEST stimulated the growth of antigen-specific T cells using peptide pools and subsequently profiled their TCRs by sequencing. Study-level points and caveats: Rising from roughly 21 to 40, the median of SARS-CoV-2-reactive clonotypes did not change significantly. Relatively few convalescent patients and no early post-infection timepoints were analyzed.

Sequenced with the Oncomine TCR Beta short-read assay was DNA taken from cultured CD4+ T cells. TCRdb recomputed calls from the PCR reads with MiXCR, one row per CDR3 protein. The table records approximately 13,000 distinct CDR3 sequences, roughly three quarters of them present only once. The rearrangement joins TRBV7-2 to TRBJ2-3, with 7 bases aligning to TRBD2. The sequencing sample was made of CD4+ T cells from blood, cultured in vitro. The receptor was derived from a human donor who had recovered from COVID-19. The CDR3: CASILGFGGSGSTDTQYF. The DNA for the CDR3 is TGTGCCAGCATCTTAGGGTTCGGGGGTAGCGGGAGCACAGATACGCAGTATTTT. The full variable domain, with the rest looked up from reference TRBV7-2 and TRBJ2-3, is GAGVSQSPSNKVTEKGKDVELRCDPISGHTALYWYRQSLGQGLEFLIYFQGNSAPDKSGLPSDRFSAERTGGSVSTLTIQRTQQEDSAVYLCASILGFGGSGSTDTQYFGPGTRLTVL.